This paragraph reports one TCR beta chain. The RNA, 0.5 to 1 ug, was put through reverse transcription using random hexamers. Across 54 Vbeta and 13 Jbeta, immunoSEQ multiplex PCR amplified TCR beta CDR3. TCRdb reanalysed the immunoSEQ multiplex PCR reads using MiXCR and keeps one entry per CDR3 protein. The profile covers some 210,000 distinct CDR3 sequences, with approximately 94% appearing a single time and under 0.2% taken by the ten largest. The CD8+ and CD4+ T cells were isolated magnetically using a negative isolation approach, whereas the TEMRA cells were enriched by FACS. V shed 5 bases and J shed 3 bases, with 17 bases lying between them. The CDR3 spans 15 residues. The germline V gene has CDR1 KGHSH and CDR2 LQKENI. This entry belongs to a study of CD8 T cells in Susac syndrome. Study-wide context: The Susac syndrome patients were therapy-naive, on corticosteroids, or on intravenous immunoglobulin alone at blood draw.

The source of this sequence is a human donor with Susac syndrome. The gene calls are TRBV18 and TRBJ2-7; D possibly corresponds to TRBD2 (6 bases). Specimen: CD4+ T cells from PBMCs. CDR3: CASSSPVDGSYEQYF. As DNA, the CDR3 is TGTGCCAGCTCATCTCCGGTGGACGGGAGCTACGAGCAGTACTTC.